This TCR beta chain emerged from a study of identifying expanded T cells in peripheral blood. Method: immunoSEQ multiplex PCR; TCRdb's copy keeps in-frame clones and lacks some. Among about 78,000 clones listed, roughly four fifths were seen once. Germline CDR1 reads LGHNA; CDR2 reads YSLEER. This CDR3 contains 15 residues. Trimming took off 1 base at V and 3 bases at J, with 11 bases between the two ends. The chain carries TRBV4-3 and TRBJ2-3; TRBD2 might be the D (5 bases). Sequencing used blood. The receptor was isolated from a person between 18 and 69 years old in good health. The CDR3 here is CASSQVLAGTDTQYF. CDR3 nucleotides: TGCGCCAGCAGCCAAGTGCTAGCTGGAACAGATACGCAGTATTTT.